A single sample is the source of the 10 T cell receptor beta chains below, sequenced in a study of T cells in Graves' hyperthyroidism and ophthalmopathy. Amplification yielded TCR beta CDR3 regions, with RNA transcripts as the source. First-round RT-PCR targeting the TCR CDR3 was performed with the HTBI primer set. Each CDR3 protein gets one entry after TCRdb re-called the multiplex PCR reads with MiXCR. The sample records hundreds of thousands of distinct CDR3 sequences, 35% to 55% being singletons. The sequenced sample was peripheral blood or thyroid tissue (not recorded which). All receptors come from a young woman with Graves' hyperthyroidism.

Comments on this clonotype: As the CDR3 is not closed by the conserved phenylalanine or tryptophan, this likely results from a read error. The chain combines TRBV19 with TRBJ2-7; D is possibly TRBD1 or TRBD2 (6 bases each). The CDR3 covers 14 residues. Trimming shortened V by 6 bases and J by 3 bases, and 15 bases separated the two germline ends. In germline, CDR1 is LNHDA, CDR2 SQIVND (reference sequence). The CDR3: CASSLSRGLYEQYL. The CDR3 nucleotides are TGTGCCAGTAGCCTCTCCCGGGGGCTCTACGAGCAGTACCTC.

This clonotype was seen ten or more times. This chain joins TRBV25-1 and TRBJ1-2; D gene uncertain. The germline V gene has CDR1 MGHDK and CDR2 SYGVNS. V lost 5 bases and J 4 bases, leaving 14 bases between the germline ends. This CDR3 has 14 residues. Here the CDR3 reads CASSLEVGAYGYTF. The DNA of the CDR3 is TGTGCCAGCAGTTTGGAGGTGGGAGCCTATGGCTACACCTTC.

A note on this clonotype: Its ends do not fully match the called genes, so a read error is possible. CDR3 nucleotides: TGTGCCGGCAGCTTAGTTTGGGGTACTGAAGCTTTCTTT. This translates into CAGSLVWGTEAFF. This rearrangement joins TRBV7-2 to TRBJ1-1; D uncertain. CDR3 size: 13 residues. Germline CDR1 is SGHTA and CDR2 is FQGNSA.

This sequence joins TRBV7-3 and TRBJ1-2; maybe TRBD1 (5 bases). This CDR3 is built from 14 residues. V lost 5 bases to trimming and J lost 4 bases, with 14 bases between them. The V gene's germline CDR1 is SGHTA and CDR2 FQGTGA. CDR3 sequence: CASSLDSRGYGYTF. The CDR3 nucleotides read TGTGCCAGCAGCCTCGACAGTCGTGGCTATGGCTACACCTTC.

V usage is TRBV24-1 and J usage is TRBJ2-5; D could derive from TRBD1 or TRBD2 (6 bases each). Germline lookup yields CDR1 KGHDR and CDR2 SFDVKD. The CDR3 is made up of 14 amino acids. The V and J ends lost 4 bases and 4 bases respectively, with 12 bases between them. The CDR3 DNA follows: TGTGCCACCAGTGACCAAGGGGGGCGAGAGACCCAGTACTTC. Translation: CATSDQGGRETQYF.

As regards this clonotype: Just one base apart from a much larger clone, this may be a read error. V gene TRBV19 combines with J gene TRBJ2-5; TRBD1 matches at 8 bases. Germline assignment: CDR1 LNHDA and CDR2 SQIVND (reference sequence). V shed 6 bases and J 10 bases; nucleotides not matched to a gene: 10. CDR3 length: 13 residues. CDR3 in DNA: TGTGCCAGTAGCCCAGGGGGCCTTGCGATCCAGTACTTC. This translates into CASSPGGLAIQYF.

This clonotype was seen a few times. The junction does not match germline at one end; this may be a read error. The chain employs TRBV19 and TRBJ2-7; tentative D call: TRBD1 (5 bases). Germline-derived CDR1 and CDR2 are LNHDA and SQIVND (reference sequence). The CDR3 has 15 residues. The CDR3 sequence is CASSLVIGATYEQYF. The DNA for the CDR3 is TGCGCCAGCAGCTTGGTGATAGGGGCCACCTACGAGCAGTACTTC.

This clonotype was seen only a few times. CDR3 DNA sequence: TGCAGTGCTAGGATCGTTACTCCGGAAAAACTGTTTTTT. Protein sequence: CSARIVTPEKLFF. The chain recombines TRBV20-1 with TRBJ1-4; no clear D. The ends were cut back, 3 bases at V and 8 bases at J, with 13 bases in the middle. There are 13 residues in the CDR3. CDR1 and CDR2 from the germline V gene are DFQATT and SNEGSKA (reference sequence).

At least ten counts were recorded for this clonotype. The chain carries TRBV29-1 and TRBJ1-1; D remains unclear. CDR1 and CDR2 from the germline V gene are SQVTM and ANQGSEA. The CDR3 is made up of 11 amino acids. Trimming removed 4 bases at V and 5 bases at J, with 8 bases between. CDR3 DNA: TGCAGCGTTGGGGCAGATACTGAAGCTTTCTTT. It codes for CSVGADTEAFF.

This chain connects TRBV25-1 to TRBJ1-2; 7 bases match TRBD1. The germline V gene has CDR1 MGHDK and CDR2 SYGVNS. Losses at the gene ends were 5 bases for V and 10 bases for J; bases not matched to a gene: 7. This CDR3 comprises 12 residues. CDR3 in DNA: TGTGCCAGCAGTTTTGGGACAGATCTCTACACCTTC. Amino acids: CASSFGTDLYTF.